The source of this T cell receptor beta chain is a study of blood T cell repertoires in COVID-19. In this sample, this clone turned up a few times. The data were produced by immunoSEQ multiplex PCR, yet TCRdb's version contains in-frame clones alone and is incomplete. The sample comprises about 290,000 clones, 85% of which are singletons, and 4% to 5% rests with the top ten. Trimming took off 4 bases at V and 4 bases at J, with 13 bases between the two ends. The germline V gene encodes CDR1 LNHDA and CDR2 SQIVND (reference sequence). The CDR3 is 14 amino acids. The chain is built from TRBV19 and TRBJ1-2; TRBD1 might be the D (5 bases). The sequenced sample was peripheral blood. This TCR came from a woman aged 45-65 years with active or convalescent COVID-19. The CDR3 loop is CASSTRTTVYGYTF. CDR3 DNA: TGTGCCAGTAGTACCCGGACAACCGTCTATGGCTACACCTTC. Together with reference TRBV19 and TRBJ1-2, the CDR3 gives the full variable domain: DGGITQSPKYLFRKEGQNVTLSCEQNLNHDAMYWYRQDPGQGLRLIYYSQIVNDFQKGDIAEGYSVSREKKESFPLTVTSAQKNPTAFYLCASSTRTTVYGYTFGSGTRLTVV.